The next 2 T cell receptor beta chains were all read from a single sample in a study of blood T cell repertoires in COVID-19. Assay: immunoSEQ multiplex PCR; the TCRdb copy retains only in-frame clones and omits some. Of 130,000 to 150,000 clones listed, 85% to 90% are singletons. Sequenced: peripheral blood. These TCRs come from a woman aged 55-70 years with active COVID-19.

The rearrangement uses TRBV4-1 and TRBJ1-2; D is unclear. From germline, CDR1 is MGHRA and CDR2 YSYEKL. V shed 0 bases and J shed 4 bases, with 9 bases lying between them. The length of the CDR3 is 14 residues. This CDR3 reads CASSQDTRIYGYTF. The DNA of the CDR3 is TGCGCCAGCAGCCAAGATACGAGGATCTATGGCTACACCTTC.

The V and J genes are TRBV19 and TRBJ2-3, with 7 bases fitting TRBD2. This CDR3 is built from 17 residues. J gave up 0 bases and V 5 bases, and 11 bases lay outside the gene matches. Germline loops: CDR1 LNHDA, CDR2 SQIVND (reference sequence). CDR3 sequence: CASSANSGLTSTDTQYF. The CDR3 DNA reads as TGTGCCAGTAGTGCCAACTCGGGACTAACTAGCACAGATACGCAGTATTTT.